The 13 T cell receptor beta chains below all came from one sample that was sequenced in a study of blood T cell repertoires in COVID-19. Clones were read by immunoSEQ multiplex PCR, and TCRdb kept only the in-frame ones, dropping some. The table has 95,000 to 110,000 clones, approximately 80% seen once. Sequencing was done on a sample of peripheral blood. These TCRs come from a woman older than 75 with active or convalescent COVID-19.

This clone was counted a few times. The V and J genes are TRBV19 and TRBJ2-2; 15 bases line up with TRBD2. J lost 7 bases, V lost 7 bases, and 4 bases had no gene match. The CDR3 is made up of 15 amino acids. Germline CDR1 and CDR2: LNHDA and SQIVND (reference sequence). The CDR3 nucleotides are TGTGCCAGTAATCGGGGACTAGCGGGAGGCGGGGAGCTGTTTTTT. Its protein product is CASNRGLAGGGELFF.

This chain joins TRBV4-1 and TRBJ1-2; 7 nucleotides match TRBD1. V was clipped by 2 bases and J by 5 bases; unmatched bases: 20. The V gene's germline CDR1 is MGHRA and CDR2 YSYEKL. The length of the CDR3 is 19 residues. CDR3: CASSQLLGLGQALRYGYTF. In nucleotides, the CDR3 is TGCGCCAGCAGCCAACTTCTGGGTTTAGGACAGGCTCTCCGTTATGGCTACACCTTC.

This chain links TRBV24-1 with TRBJ2-5, with TRBD1 matching over 7 bases. Germline assignment: CDR1 KGHDR and CDR2 SFDVKD. The V and J ends lost 3 bases and 0 bases, in that order; junction bases with no gene match: 3. CDR3 length: 15 amino acids. CDR3 residues: CATSDIGTDQETQYF. In DNA, the CDR3 is TGTGCCACCAGTGATATCGGGACAGACCAAGAGACCCAGTACTTC.

The chain uses TRBV9 and TRBJ1-3; 7 bases map to TRBD1. The CDR3 is made up of 15 amino acids. V gave up 7 bases and J gave up 0 bases; unmatched junction bases: 7. Germline V gene sequence: CDR1 SGDLS, CDR2 YYNGEE. Here the CDR3 reads CASGRDSLSGNTIYF. The CDR3 DNA reads as TGTGCCAGCGGACGGGACAGCCTCTCTGGAAACACCATATATTTT.

The V gene is TRBV30, the J gene TRBJ2-7, with 8 bases identical to TRBD2. The CDR3 consists of 12 residues. Germline-derived CDR1 and CDR2 are GTSNPN and SVGIG (reference sequence). V was clipped by 5 bases and J by 4 bases; unmatched bases: 4. For the CDR3, the DNA is TGTGCCTGGGAAACTAGCGGATACGAGCAGTACTTC. As protein: CAWETSGYEQYF.

This sequence joins TRBV11-1 and TRBJ2-7, with 9 bases aligning to TRBD1. The CDR3 has 14 amino acids. The germline CDR1 and CDR2 sequences are SGHAT and FQDESV (reference sequence). The J segment lost 5 bases and the V segment lost 5 bases, leaving 7 bases of the junction unmatched. The CDR3 coding sequence is TGTGCCAGCAGCCACCGGGACAGGGACCACGAGCAGTACTTC. Amino acids: CASSHRDRDHEQYF.

CDR3 sequence (DNA): TGTGCCAGCAGCACCCGGACTAGCGGGAGTGTCGGGGAGCTGTTTTTT. Its translation is CASSTRTSGSVGELFF. J is TRBJ2-2 and V is TRBV9; 13 nucleotides align to TRBD2. V gave up 4 bases and J gave up 7 bases; unmatched junction bases: 7. The CDR3 is made up of 16 amino acids. CDR1 and CDR2 from the germline V gene are SGDLS and YYNGEE.

The chain joins TRBV7-3 to TRBJ1-6; D is unclear. The CDR3 length is 13 residues. Germline V gives CDR1 SGHTA, CDR2 FQGTGA. V was clipped by 3 bases and J by 6 bases, with 6 bases between them. CDR3 sequence: CASSLGLNSPLHF. CDR3 DNA: TGTGCCAGCAGCTTGGGCCTTAATTCACCCCTCCACTTT.

V usage is TRBV5-5 and J usage is TRBJ2-2, with D uncertain. The CDR3 runs to 12 residues. CDR1 SGHKS and CDR2 YYEKEE come from the germline V gene (reference sequence). The ends were cut back, 4 bases at V and 6 bases at J, with 7 bases in the middle. The CDR3 nucleotides are TGTGCCAGCAGCGAACGGGCCGGGGAGCTGTTTTTT. Translated: CASSERAGELFF.

This clone has only one observation. The chain has TRBV7-9 and TRBJ1-2; the D is unclear. This CDR3 is 14 amino acids long. V was pared by 3 bases and J by 7 bases, with 15 bases between. Germline CDR1 SEHNR, CDR2 FQNEAQ (reference sequence). CDR3 nucleotide sequence: TGTGCCAGCAGCTTTGGGTCTCCGGGTGGTGGCTACACCTTC. Residues: CASSFGSPGGGYTF.

The chain recombines TRBV24-1 with TRBJ2-1, with 12 bases that match TRBD2. The CDR3 has 17 amino acids. Losses at the gene ends were 4 bases for V and 0 bases for J; bases not matched to a gene: 3. CDR1 KGHDR and CDR2 SFDVKD come from the germline V gene. The CDR3 region is CATSDPSGRASYNEQFF. DNA for the CDR3: TGTGCCACCAGTGACCCTAGCGGGAGGGCCTCCTACAATGAGCAGTTCTTC.

The V gene is TRBV6-5, the J gene TRBJ2-7, with D maybe TRBD1 (6 bases). Germline loops: CDR1 MNHEY, CDR2 SVGAGI. The V end was cut by 3 bases, the J end by 0 bases, with 12 bases between. The CDR3 loop spans 15 amino acids. Here the CDR3 DNA reads TGTGCCAGCAGTTATTATAAACAGGGCTCCTACGAGCAGTACTTC. This codes for CASSYYKQGSYEQYF.

As for this clone: This sample also contains other DNA sequences that code for the same CDR3. The J gene is TRBJ1-4, the V gene TRBV6-1; TRBD1 matches 9 bases. The germline V gene encodes CDR1 MNHNS and CDR2 SASEGT. The CDR3 has 14 amino acids. Losses at the gene ends were 3 bases for V and 8 bases for J; bases not matched to a gene: 4. The CDR3 DNA follows: TGTGCCAGCAGTGAGGGACAGGGAGGGGAAAAACTGTTTTTT. This sequence encodes CASSEGQGGEKLFF.